Following are 30 T cell receptor beta chains from one sample sequenced in a study of shared clonotypes between healthy human individuals. Clones were sequenced by immunoSEQ multiplex PCR, and TCRdb holds only the in-frame ones, with some missing. Of hundreds of thousands of clones detected, 70% to 80% appear once; the ten largest clones hold around 12%. Sequencing was performed on PBMCs. These receptors were obtained from a woman in her 40s in good health. Some clones in this sample may be carry-over from other donors' samples.

The V call is TRBV28, the J call TRBJ1-1; 7 nucleotides agree with TRBD1. V shed 5 bases, J shed 0 bases, and the junction held 6 bases outside the gene matches. CDR1 and CDR2 from the germline V gene are MDHEN and SYDVKM. There are 15 residues in the CDR3. CDR3 sequence: CASSQPTGLNTEAFF. The CDR3 coding sequence is TGTGCCAGCAGTCAACCGACAGGGTTGAACACTGAAGCTTTCTTT.

In its sample, this clone was seen a few times. This may come from a read error, since a much larger clone is one base off. The chain employs TRBV9 and TRBJ2-2, with 7 bases that match TRBD2. The germline CDR1 and CDR2 sequences are SGDLS and YYNGEE. This CDR3 comprises 14 residues. As DNA, the CDR3 is TGTGCCAGCGGCGTAGTGCCTAGCGGAGGGGAGCTGTTTTTT. This encodes CASGVVPSGGELFF.

The chain employs TRBV9 and TRBJ2-2; D remains ambiguous. Trimming cost V 4 bases and J 4 bases, with 11 bases left between them. CDR3 size: 14 residues. The germline V gene encodes CDR1 SGDLS and CDR2 YYNGEE. CDR3 DNA sequence: TGTGCCAGCAGCCCTCAGACATTCACCGGGGAGCTGTTTTTT. It is translated as CASSPQTFTGELFF.

This rearrangement joins TRBV5-6 to TRBJ2-1, with TRBD2 matching 8 bases. Germline V gene lookup returns CDR1 SGHDT and CDR2 YYEEEE. V lost 4 bases and J lost 2; bases outside the gene matches: 8. The CDR3 runs to 16 residues. In nucleotides, the CDR3 is TGTGCCAGCAGCCCATATGGTAGCGGGGCCTACAATGAGCAGTTCTTC. The encoded protein is CASSPYGSGAYNEQFF.

The table lists this clone with a few counts. The chain couples TRBV7-8 to TRBJ1-5, with D possibly TRBD1 on 6 matching bases. V lost 1 base, J lost 7 bases, and 14 bases lay in between. CDR1 SGHVS and CDR2 FQNEAQ come from the germline V gene. This CDR3 is built from 15 residues. CDR3 amino acids: CASSLVWGAGQPQHF. The CDR3, as DNA: TGTGCCAGCAGCTTAGTGTGGGGGGCTGGGCAGCCCCAGCATTTT. The variable domain in full, with the rest retrieved from reference TRBV7-8 and TRBJ1-5, is GAGVSQSPRYKVAKRGQDVALRCDPISGHVSLFWYQQALGQGPEFLTYFQNEAQLDKSGLPSDRFFAERPEGSVSTLKIQRTQQEDSAVYLCASSLVWGAGQPQHFGDGTRLSIL.

This sequence joins TRBV28 and TRBJ1-1; D may be TRBD1 (6 bases). The CDR3 totals 12 residues. Per the germline V gene, CDR1 is MDHEN and CDR2 is SYDVKM. V lost 5 bases and J 10 bases, leaving 14 bases between the germline ends. The CDR3 loop reads CASSTVTGRAFF. The CDR3 nucleotides are TGTGCCAGCAGTACCGTAACAGGGAGAGCTTTCTTT.

The sample holds a few counts of this clone. The chain links TRBV19 to TRBJ1-2, with a possible D match to TRBD1 (5 bases). The CDR3 totals 13 residues. The germline V gene encodes CDR1 LNHDA and CDR2 SQIVND (reference sequence). V lost 6 bases, J lost 8 bases, and 16 bases lay in between. The CDR3 DNA follows: TGTGCCAGTAGCAGGGACCTTCGGCGGGGCTACACCTTC. This gives the protein CASSRDLRRGYTF.

As to this clone: Only one base separates this from a far larger clonotype, so it likely reflects a read error. The same CDR3 also results from other DNA sequences found in this sample. The rearrangement joins TRBV29-1 to TRBJ1-1; no firm D call. V shed 4 bases and J shed 0 bases, with 6 bases lying between them. Germline-derived CDR1 and CDR2 are SQVTM and ANQGSEA. The CDR3 is made up of 12 amino acids. CDR3 loop: CSVAPVNTEAFF. CDR3 DNA: TGCAGCGTTGCACCGGTGAACACTGAAGCTTTCTTT.

The chain combines TRBV19 with TRBJ1-1; 9 bases map to TRBD1. In germline, CDR1 is LNHDA, CDR2 SQIVND (reference sequence). The CDR3 is 18 residues long. J lost 5 bases, V lost 0 bases, and 13 bases had no gene match. In DNA, the CDR3 is TGTGCCAGTAGTATAGATTTTGGCGGACAGGGGCTGGGAACTGAAGCTTTCTTT. Its protein product is CASSIDFGGQGLGTEAFF.

V and J are TRBV7-9 and TRBJ2-5, with D hard to call. CDR1 and CDR2 (germline): SEHNR, FQNEAQ (reference sequence). Trimming stripped 1 base from V and 2 bases from J, with 17 bases between. The CDR3 is made up of 17 amino acids. Here the CDR3 DNA reads TGTGCCAGCAGCTTAGTGGGATTGGGTACCCTACAAGAGACCCAGTACTTC. Residues: CASSLVGLGTLQETQYF.

Written as DNA, the CDR3 is TGTGCCAGCAGTTACCGCGGGGTCGACACCGGGGAGCTGTTTTTT. Encoded protein: CASSYRGVDTGELFF. The chain joins TRBV6-6 to TRBJ2-2, with D possibly TRBD2 on 6 matching bases. Germline V lookup: CDR1 MNHNY, CDR2 SVGAGI (reference sequence). This CDR3 is built from 15 residues. The V gene lost 2 bases and the J gene lost 3 bases, with 10 bases spanning the gap.

V is TRBV6-5 and J is TRBJ2-7; TRBD2 agrees at 13 bases. The length of the CDR3 is 15 residues. J gave up 6 bases and V 7 bases, and 9 bases lay outside the gene matches. Per the germline V gene, CDR1 is MNHEY and CDR2 is SVGAGI. CDR3 sequence: CASKVGGLAGREQYF. The CDR3 DNA is TGTGCCAGCAAGGTAGGGGGACTAGCGGGACGCGAGCAGTACTTC.

To note about this clone: This same CDR3 is encoded by further DNA sequences in the sample. The chain links TRBV9 to TRBJ2-6, with D perhaps matching TRBD1 or TRBD2 (5 bases each). This CDR3 contains 17 residues. V dropped 0 bases and J dropped 0 bases, with 10 bases sitting between them. Germline V gene lookup returns CDR1 SGDLS and CDR2 YYNGEE. DNA for the CDR3: TGTGCCAGCAGCGTAGCTGGGGGTGGCTCTGGGGCCAACGTCCTGACTTTC. It encodes CASSVAGGGSGANVLTF.

Written as DNA, the CDR3 is TGTGCCAGTAGCCCAGGACAGGGCAGGTTCTCTGGGGCCAACGTCCTGACTTTC. Residues: CASSPGQGRFSGANVLTF. V usage is TRBV19 and J usage is TRBJ2-6; 8 bases are shared with TRBD1. In germline, CDR1 is LNHDA, CDR2 SQIVND (reference sequence). CDR3 size: 18 residues. V lost 6 bases to trimming and J lost 0 bases; unmatched junction nucleotides: 10. The full variable domain, its missing parts supplied by reference TRBV19 and TRBJ2-6, is DGGITQSPKYLFRKEGQNVTLSCEQNLNHDAMYWYRQDPGQGLRLIYYSQIVNDFQKGDIAEGYSVSREKKESFPLTVTSAQKNPTAFYLCASSPGQGRFSGANVLTFGAGSRLTVL.

This clone has only a few counts. The CDR3 loop reads CASSLEYTSYEQYF. CDR3 in DNA: TGTGCCAGCAGCTTAGAGTATACATCCTACGAGCAGTACTTC. The chain combines TRBV7-2 with TRBJ2-7, with no clear D. This CDR3 comprises 14 residues. The germline V and J ends were trimmed by 1 base and 1 base, with 8 bases remaining between them. The germline V gene has CDR1 SGHTA and CDR2 FQGNSA.

The chain employs TRBV2 and TRBJ2-5, with 8 bases fitting TRBD2. Germline CDR1 is SNHLY and CDR2 is FYNNEI. The J segment lost 5 bases and the V segment lost 5 bases, leaving 1 base of the junction unmatched. This CDR3 comprises 12 residues. The CDR3 nucleotides read TGTGCCAGCAGTCGACTAGCGGAGACCCAGTACTTC. This sequence encodes CASSRLAETQYF.

The chain joins TRBV7-7 to TRBJ2-2, with unresolved D. V dropped 5 bases and J dropped 6 bases, with 19 bases sitting between them. Germline V CDR1 and CDR2: SSHAT, FNYEAQ (reference sequence). The CDR3 totals 16 residues. The CDR3 reads CASSASYGVGSGELFF. The DNA of the CDR3 is TGTGCCAGCAGCGCCAGCTATGGGGTCGGTTCCGGGGAGCTGTTTTTT.

The chain recombines TRBV30 with TRBJ2-5, with 10 bases matching TRBD2. Germline lookup yields CDR1 GTSNPN and CDR2 SVGIG (reference sequence). This CDR3 contains 14 residues. The V segment lost 4 bases and the J segment 5 bases; nucleotides outside the gene matches: 7. CDR3 DNA: TGTGCCTGGAATCTAGCGGGAGCAGAGGAGACCCAGTACTTC. Translation gives CAWNLAGAEETQYF.

The rearrangement uses TRBV11-2 and TRBJ2-5; 7 nucleotides agree with TRBD2. The CDR3 is 13 residues long. V was pared by 3 bases and J by 6 bases, with 4 bases of the junction left unmatched. In germline, CDR1 is SGHAT, CDR2 FQNNGV. CDR3 DNA sequence: TGTGCCAGCAGCTTCGGGGAGGGAAAGACCCAGTACTTC. Amino acid sequence: CASSFGEGKTQYF.

V gene TRBV7-3 combines with J gene TRBJ2-1; tentatively, D is TRBD2 (6 bases). V was pared by 5 bases and J by 4 bases, with 21 bases between. The CDR3 spans 17 residues. Germline loops: CDR1 SGHTA, CDR2 FQGTGA. CDR3: CASSPTLGGSAYNEQFF. The CDR3 bases are TGTGCCAGCAGCCCAACCCTTGGGGGGAGTGCATACAATGAGCAGTTCTTC.

The rearrangement uses TRBV30 and TRBJ1-1; 10 bases match TRBD1. The CDR3 runs to 16 residues. Germline V CDR1 and CDR2: GTSNPN, SVGIG (reference sequence). J gave up 0 bases and V 2 bases, and 6 bases lay outside the gene matches. The CDR3 DNA is TGTGCCTGGAGTAAGGGACAGGGGACCTTGAACACTGAAGCTTTCTTT. Residues: CAWSKGQGTLNTEAFF.

V is TRBV4-1 and J is TRBJ2-1; 7 nucleotides align to TRBD2. The CDR3 is made up of 18 amino acids. CDR1 and CDR2 from the germline V gene are MGHRA and YSYEKL. J was trimmed by 2 bases and V by 4 bases; bases with no gene match: 14. The CDR3 reads CASSPDGRGSLAYNEQFF. The CDR3 DNA reads TGCGCCAGCAGCCCGGACGGTCGCGGGAGTTTGGCCTACAATGAGCAGTTCTTC.

V gene TRBV11-2 combines with J gene TRBJ2-3, with TRBD2 identical over 11 bases. In germline, CDR1 is SGHAT, CDR2 FQNNGV. The CDR3 covers 15 residues. Trimming took 6 bases from V and 4 from J; bases not matched to a gene: 6. Here the CDR3 reads CASRRPSGRSDTQYF. The DNA of the CDR3 is TGTGCCAGCAGACGACCTAGCGGGAGGTCAGATACGCAGTATTTT.

This clone occurred many times. V is TRBV7-2 and J is TRBJ1-5; no firm D call. Germline CDR1 is SGHTA and CDR2 is FQGNSA. The CDR3 covers 13 residues. Trimming stripped 3 bases from V and 5 bases from J, with 8 bases between. The CDR3 DNA sequence: TGTGCCAGCAGCTTTCTTAACGATCAGCCCCAGCATTTT. Protein product: CASSFLNDQPQHF.

The CDR3 protein is CASSSGPTNEKLFF. The CDR3 coding sequence is TGTGCCAGCAGTTCGGGCCCGACTAATGAAAAACTGTTTTTT. The chain employs TRBV28 and TRBJ1-4; D unresolved. V was shortened by 4 bases and J by 2 bases, with 8 bases between the two germline ends. Germline CDR1 reads MDHEN; CDR2 reads SYDVKM. This CDR3 region has 14 residues.

Here the CDR3 DNA reads TGCGCCAGCAGCCAAGATTTACCGCGAAGAAACACCATATATTTT. Amino acids: CASSQDLPRRNTIYF. The gene calls are TRBV4-1 and TRBJ1-3; D unclear. CDR3 length: 15 residues. The germline V and J ends were trimmed by 0 bases and 5 bases, with 11 bases remaining between them. Germline V gives CDR1 MGHRA, CDR2 YSYEKL.

The rearrangement uses TRBV5-1 and TRBJ2-1; D is undetermined. V shed 6 bases and J shed 3 bases, with 10 bases lying between them. CDR1 is SGHRS and CDR2 is YFSETQ in the germline V gene. The CDR3 is 13 amino acids. CDR3 in DNA: TGCGCCAGCACAGGACGATTCTACAATGAGCAGTTCTTC. This codes for CASTGRFYNEQFF.

This clone has just a few counts. Here the CDR3 reads CASSSTGTYGYTF. The DNA of the CDR3 is TGTGCCAGCAGCTCGACAGGGACCTATGGCTACACCTTC. The chain combines TRBV5-6 with TRBJ1-2; 7 positions match TRBD1. Germline lookup yields CDR1 SGHDT and CDR2 YYEEEE. J was trimmed by 4 bases and V by 3 bases; bases with no gene match: 3. The CDR3 totals 13 residues.

The chain combines TRBV11-2 with TRBJ2-7; TRBD2 matches 8 bases. Per the germline V gene, CDR1 is SGHAT and CDR2 is FQNNGV. The CDR3 runs 16 residues. The V segment lost 4 bases and the J segment 2 bases; nucleotides outside the gene matches: 10. The CDR3 sequence: CASSWTPTSAAYEQYF. The CDR3 coding sequence is TGTGCCAGCAGCTGGACACCGACTAGCGCTGCCTACGAGCAGTACTTC.

Regarding this clone: A read error is the likely source, as a far larger clone sits one nucleotide away. The chain links TRBV29-1 to TRBJ2-7; the match to TRBD2 covers 8 bases. Germline assignment: CDR1 SQVTM and CDR2 ANQGSEA. The CDR3 runs to 13 residues. For the CDR3, the DNA is TGCAGCGTTGAAGTTAGCGGGACCTACGGGCAGTACTTC. Amino acids: CSVEVSGTYGQYF.